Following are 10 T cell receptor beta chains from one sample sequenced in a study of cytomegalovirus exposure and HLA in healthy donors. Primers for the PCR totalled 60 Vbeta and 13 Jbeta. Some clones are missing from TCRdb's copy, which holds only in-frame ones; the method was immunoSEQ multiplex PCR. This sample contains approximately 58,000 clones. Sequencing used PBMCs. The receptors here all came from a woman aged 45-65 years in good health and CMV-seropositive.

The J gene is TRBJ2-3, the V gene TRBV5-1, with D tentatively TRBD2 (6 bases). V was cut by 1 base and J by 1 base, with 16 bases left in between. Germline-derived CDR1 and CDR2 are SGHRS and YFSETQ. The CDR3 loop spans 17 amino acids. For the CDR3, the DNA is TGCGCCAGCAGCTTGAGCGGCGCGGGGATACGCACAGATACGCAGTATTTT. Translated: CASSLSGAGIRTDTQYF.

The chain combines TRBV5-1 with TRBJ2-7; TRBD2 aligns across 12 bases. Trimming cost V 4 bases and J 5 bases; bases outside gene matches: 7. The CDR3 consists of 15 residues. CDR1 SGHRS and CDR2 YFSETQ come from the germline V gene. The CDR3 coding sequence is TGCGCCAGCAGCCCCCGGACTAGCGGGGCAAACGAGCAGTACTTC. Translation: CASSPRTSGANEQYF.

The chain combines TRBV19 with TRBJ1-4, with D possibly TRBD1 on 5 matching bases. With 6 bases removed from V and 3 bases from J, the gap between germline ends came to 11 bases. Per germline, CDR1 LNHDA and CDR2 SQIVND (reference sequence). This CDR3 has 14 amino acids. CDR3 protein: CASRATASNEKLFF. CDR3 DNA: TGTGCCAGTAGAGCGACAGCTTCTAATGAAAAACTGTTTTTT.

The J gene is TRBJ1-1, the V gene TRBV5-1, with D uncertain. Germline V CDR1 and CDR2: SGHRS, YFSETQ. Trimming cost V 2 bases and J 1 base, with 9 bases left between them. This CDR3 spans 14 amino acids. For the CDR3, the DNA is TGCGCCAGCAGCTTTAATTTTTGGAACACTGAAGCTTTCTTT. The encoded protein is CASSFNFWNTEAFF. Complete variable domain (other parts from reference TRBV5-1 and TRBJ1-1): KAGVTQTPRYLIKTRGQQVTLSCSPISGHRSVSWYQQTPGQGLQFLFEYFSETQRNKGNFPGRFSGRQFSNSRSEMNVSTLELGDSALYLCASSFNFWNTEAFFGQGTRLTVV.

The CDR3 reads CASSPFQGENQPQHF. CDR3 coding DNA: TGTGCCAGCTCACCATTCCAGGGGGAGAATCAGCCCCAGCATTTT. The chain couples TRBV18 to TRBJ1-5; 7 bases are a match to TRBD1. This CDR3 comprises 15 residues. Germline V lookup: CDR1 KGHSH, CDR2 LQKENI. The trim removed 2 bases at V and 4 bases at J, leaving 5 bases unmatched.

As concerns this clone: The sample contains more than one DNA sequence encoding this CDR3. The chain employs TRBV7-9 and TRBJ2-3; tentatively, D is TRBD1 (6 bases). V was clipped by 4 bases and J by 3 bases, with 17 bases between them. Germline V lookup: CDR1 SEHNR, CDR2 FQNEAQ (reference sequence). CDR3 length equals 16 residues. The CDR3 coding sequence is TGTGCCAGCAGCTGGGGCCCGGGACAACGTACAGATACGCAGTATTTT. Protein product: CASSWGPGQRTDTQYF.

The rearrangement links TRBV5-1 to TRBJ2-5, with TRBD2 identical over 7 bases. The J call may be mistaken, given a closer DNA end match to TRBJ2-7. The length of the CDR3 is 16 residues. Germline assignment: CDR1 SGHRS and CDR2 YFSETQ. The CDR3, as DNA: TGCGCCAGCAGCTTGGCCTCGGGGGGTCGCTCCTACGAGCAGTACTTC. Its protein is CASSLASGGRSYEQYF.

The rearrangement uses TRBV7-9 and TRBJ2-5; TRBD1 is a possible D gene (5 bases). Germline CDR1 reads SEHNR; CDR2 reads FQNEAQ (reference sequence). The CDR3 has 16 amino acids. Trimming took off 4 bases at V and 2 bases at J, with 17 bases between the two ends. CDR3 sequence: CASSSRPGLLQETQYF. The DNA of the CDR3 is TGTGCCAGCAGCTCGCGGCCAGGGCTATTACAAGAGACCCAGTACTTC.

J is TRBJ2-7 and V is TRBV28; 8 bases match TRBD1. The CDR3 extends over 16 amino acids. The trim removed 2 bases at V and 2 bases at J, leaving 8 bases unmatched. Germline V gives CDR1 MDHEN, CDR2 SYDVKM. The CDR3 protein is CASSLGTGASPYEQYF. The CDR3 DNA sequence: TGTGCCAGCAGTTTAGGGACAGGCGCTTCGCCCTACGAGCAGTACTTC.

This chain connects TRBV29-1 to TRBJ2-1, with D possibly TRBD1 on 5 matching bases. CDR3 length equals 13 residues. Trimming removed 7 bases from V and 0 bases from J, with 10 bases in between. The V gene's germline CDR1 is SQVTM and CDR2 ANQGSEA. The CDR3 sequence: CSGGISSYNEQFF. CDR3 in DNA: TGCAGCGGGGGCATTAGCTCCTACAATGAGCAGTTCTTC.